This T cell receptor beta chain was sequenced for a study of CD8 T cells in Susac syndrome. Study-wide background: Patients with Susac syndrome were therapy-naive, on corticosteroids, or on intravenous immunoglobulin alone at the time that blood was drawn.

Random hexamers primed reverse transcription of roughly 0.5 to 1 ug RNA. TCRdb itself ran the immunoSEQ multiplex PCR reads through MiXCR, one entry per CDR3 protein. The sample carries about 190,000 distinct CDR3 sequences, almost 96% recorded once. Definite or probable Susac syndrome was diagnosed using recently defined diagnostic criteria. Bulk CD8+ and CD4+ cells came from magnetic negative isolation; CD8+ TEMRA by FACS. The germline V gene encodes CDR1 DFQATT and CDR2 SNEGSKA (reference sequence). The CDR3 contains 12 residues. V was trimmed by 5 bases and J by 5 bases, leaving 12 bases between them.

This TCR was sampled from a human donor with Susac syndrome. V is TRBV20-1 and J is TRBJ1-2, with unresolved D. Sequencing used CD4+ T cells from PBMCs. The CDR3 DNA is TGCAGTGCTCTTACAGAGAGTTATGGCTACACCTTC. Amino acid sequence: CSALTESYGYTF.